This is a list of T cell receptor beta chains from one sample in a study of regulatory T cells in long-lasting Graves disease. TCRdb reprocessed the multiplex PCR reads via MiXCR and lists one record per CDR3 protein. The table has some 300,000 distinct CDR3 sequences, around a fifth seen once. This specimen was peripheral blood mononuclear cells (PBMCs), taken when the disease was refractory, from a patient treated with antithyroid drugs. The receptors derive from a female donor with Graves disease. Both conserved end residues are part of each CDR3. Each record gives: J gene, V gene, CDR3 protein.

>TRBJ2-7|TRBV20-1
CSARPLAGGPSSYEQYF
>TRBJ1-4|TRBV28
CASSQDSLNEKLFF
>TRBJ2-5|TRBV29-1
CSVEARLETQYF
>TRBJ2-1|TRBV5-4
CASSLGALAGDGNEQFF
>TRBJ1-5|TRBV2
CASSEWEQGPQHF
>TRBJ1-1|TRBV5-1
CASSWGTVAEAFF
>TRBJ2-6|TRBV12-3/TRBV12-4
CASGRQSGANVLTF
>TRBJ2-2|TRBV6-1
CASSPGLEAGELFF
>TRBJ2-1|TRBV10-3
CAIRPRDSSYNEQFF
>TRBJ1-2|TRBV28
CASSFPMRTGGSVPNYGYTF
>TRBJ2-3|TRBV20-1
CSATPGLAATSTDTQYF
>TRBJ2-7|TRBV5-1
CASSLGLNEGTGSYEQYF
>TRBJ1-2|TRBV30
CAWSVIGTGGGYTF
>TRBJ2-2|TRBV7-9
CASSPTSGRASRELFF
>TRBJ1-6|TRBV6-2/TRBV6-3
CASSYWDAQGESPLHF
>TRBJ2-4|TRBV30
CAWRKEADIQYF
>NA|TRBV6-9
CASSYQGTALYEQYF
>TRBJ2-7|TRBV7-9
CASSLVVHEQYF
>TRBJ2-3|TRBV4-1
CASSQEQAGGGTDTQYF
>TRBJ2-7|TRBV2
CASNAGTARYEQYF
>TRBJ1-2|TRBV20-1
CSAREFDAANYGYTF
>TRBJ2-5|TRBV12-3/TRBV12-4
CASSLSSGGETQYF
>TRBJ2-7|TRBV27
CASSTGTHSYEQYF
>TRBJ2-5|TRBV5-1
CASSLGWRGVRETQYF
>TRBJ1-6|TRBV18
CASSPATVNSPLHF
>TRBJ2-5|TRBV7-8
CASSMDPMWETQYF
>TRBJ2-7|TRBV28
CASSPDPQSYEQYF
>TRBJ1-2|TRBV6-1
CASSPRSNYGYTF
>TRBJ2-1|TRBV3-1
CASSFTSGREDEQFF
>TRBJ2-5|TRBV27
CASSPTLSGSGETQYF
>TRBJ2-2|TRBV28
CASTTGGLYTGELFF
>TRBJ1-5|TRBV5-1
CASSLDARGNQPQHF
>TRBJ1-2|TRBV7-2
CASSEGQVYGYTF
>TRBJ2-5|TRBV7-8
CASSPTGVDLSRETQYF
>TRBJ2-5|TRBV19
CASRSQQEETQYF
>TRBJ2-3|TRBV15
CATSRDWAAPSTDTQYF
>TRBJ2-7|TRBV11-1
CASSLARGLAGGEQYF
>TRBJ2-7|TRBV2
CASSVGTELPGQYF
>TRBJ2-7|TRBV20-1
CSARDIGQGGNSPYYEQYF
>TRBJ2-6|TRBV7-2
CASSPQTYLSGANVLTF
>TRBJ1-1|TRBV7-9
CASSKQGGLDTEAFF
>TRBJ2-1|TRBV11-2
CASSLASGSTNEQFF
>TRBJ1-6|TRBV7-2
CASSYTGTGDSPLHF
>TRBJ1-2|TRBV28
CASSPTGYRGYTF
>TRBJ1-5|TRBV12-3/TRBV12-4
CTSSFVRGARVQPQHF
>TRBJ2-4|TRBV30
CAWSGILAKNIQYF
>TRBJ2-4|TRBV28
CASSPGAAGTKNIQYF
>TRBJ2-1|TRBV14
CASSQVRLAVYNEQFF
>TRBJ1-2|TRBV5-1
CASSLRTGARDGYTF
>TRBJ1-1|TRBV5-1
CASSFDAPLTGPLNTEAFF
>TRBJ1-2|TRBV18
CASSPDREFGYTF
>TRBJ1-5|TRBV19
CASSISATGAKPQHF
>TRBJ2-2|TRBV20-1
CSAMREGGTGEPFF
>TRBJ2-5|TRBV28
CASIRFGGIVGETQYF
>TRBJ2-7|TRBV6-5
CASSYGRTYEQYF
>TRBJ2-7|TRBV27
CASSGSGHSYEQYF
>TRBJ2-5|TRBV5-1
CASASENQETQYF
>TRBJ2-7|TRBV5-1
CASSLDPGGWYEQYF
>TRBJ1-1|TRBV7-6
CASSLVGGSTEAFF